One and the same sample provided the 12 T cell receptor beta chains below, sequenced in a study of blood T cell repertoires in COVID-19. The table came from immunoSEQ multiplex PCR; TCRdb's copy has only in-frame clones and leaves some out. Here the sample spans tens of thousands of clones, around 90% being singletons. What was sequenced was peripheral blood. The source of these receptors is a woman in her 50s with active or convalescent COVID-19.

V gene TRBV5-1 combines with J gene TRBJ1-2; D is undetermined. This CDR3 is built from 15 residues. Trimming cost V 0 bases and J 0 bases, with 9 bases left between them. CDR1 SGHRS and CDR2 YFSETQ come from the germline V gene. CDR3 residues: CASSLGGNSNYGYTF. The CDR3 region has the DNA TGCGCCAGCAGCTTGGGCGGAAATTCTAACTATGGCTACACCTTC.

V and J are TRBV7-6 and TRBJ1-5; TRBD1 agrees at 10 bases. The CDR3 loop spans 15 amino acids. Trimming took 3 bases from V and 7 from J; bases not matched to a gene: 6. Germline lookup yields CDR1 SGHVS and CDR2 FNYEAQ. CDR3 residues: CASSFGDRGNQPQHF. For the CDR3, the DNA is TGTGCCAGCAGCTTTGGGGACAGGGGTAACCAGCCCCAGCATTTT.

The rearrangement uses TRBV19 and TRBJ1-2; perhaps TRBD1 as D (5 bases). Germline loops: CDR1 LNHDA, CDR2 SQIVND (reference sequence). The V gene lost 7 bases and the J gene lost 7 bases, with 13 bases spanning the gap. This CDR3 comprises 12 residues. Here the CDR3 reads CASTSQGGGYTF. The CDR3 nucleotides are TGTGCCAGTACCAGCCAGGGAGGTGGCTACACCTTC.

As DNA, the CDR3 is TGTGCCAGCACCTACGGGACTACGAGGGGCTACACCTTC. Residues: CASTYGTTRGYTF. The chain couples TRBV2 to TRBJ1-2; D is perhaps TRBD1 (5 bases). The germline V gene has CDR1 SNHLY and CDR2 FYNNEI. Trimming pared 7 bases from V and 8 bases from J, leaving 17 bases between. This CDR3 spans 13 amino acids.

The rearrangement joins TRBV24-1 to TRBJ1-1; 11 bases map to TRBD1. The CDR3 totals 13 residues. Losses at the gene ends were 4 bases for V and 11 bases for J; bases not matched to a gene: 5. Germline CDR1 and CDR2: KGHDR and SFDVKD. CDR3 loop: CATSDTDRGQAFF. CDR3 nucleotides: TGTGCCACCAGTGACACGGACAGGGGGCAGGCTTTCTTT.

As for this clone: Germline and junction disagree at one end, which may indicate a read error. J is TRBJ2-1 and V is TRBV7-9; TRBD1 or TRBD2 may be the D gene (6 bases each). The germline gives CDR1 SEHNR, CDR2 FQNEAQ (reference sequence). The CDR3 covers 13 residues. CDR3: CASTLGGQNEQFF. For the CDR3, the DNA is TGTGCCAGCACCTTAGGGGGGCAGAATGAGCAGTTCTTC.

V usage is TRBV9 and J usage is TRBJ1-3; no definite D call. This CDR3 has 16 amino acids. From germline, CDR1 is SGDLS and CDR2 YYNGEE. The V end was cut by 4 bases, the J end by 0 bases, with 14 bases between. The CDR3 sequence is CASSPRVESSGNTIYF. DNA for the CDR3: TGTGCCAGCAGCCCTCGGGTGGAAAGCTCTGGAAACACCATATATTTT.

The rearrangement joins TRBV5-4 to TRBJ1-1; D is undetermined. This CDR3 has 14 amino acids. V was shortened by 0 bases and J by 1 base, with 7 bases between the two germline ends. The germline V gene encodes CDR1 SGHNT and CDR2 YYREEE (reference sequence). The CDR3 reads CASSLDPGNTEAFF. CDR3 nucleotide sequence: TGTGCCAGCAGCTTGGATCCAGGGAACACTGAAGCTTTCTTT.

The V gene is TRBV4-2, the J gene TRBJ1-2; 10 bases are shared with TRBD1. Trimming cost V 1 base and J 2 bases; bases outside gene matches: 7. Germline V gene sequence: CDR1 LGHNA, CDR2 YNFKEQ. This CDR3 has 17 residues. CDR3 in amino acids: CASSQVGTGEGNYGYTF. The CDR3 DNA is TGTGCCAGCAGCCAAGTAGGGACAGGGGAGGGGAACTATGGCTACACCTTC.

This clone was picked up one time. The CDR3 region has the DNA TGTGCCAGTGGGACAGGGCCCTATTCACCCCTCCACTTT. It is translated as CASGTGPYSPLHF. The chain links TRBV19 to TRBJ1-6, with 9 bases aligning to TRBD1. Germline-derived CDR1 and CDR2 are LNHDA and SQIVND (reference sequence). The CDR3 is 13 amino acids. The V and J ends lost 8 bases and 8 bases, in that order; junction bases with no gene match: 4.

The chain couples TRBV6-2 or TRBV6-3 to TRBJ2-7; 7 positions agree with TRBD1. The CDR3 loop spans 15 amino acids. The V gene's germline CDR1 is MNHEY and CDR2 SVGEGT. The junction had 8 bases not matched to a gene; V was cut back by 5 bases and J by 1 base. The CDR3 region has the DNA TGTGCCAGCAGTCCGGACAGGCTTCCTTCCTACGAGCAGTACTTC. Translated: CASSPDRLPSYEQYF.

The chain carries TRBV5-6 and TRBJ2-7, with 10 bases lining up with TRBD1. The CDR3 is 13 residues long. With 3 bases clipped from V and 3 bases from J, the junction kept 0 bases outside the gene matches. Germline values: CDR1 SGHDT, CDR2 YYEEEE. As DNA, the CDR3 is TGTGCCAGCAGCTGGACAGGGGGCTACGAGCAGTACTTC. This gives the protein CASSWTGGYEQYF.